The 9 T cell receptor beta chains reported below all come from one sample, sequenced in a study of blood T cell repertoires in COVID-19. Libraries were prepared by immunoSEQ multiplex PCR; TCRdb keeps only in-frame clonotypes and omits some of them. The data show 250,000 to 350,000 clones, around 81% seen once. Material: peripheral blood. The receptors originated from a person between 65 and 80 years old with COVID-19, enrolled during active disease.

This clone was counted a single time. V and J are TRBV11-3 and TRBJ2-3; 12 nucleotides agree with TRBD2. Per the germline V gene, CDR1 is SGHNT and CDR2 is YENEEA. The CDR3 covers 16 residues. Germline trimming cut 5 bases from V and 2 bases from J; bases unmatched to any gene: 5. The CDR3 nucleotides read TGTGCCAGCAGCCCAGGACTAGCGGGGCTCACAGATACGCAGTATTTT. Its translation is CASSPGLAGLTDTQYF.

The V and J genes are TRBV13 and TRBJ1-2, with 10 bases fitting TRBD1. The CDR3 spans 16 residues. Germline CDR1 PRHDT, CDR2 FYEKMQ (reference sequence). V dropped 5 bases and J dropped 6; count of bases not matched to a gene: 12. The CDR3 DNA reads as TGTGCCAGCAGCGCCAAGCCGGGACAGGGGTTTAATGGCTACACCTTC. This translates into CASSAKPGQGFNGYTF.

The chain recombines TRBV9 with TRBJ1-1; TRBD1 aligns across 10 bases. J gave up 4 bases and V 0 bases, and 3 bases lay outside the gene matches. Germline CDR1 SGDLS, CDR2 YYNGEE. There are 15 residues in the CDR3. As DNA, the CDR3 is TGTGCCAGCAGCGTAGCCTGGACAGGGGGCACTGAAGCTTTCTTT. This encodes CASSVAWTGGTEAFF.

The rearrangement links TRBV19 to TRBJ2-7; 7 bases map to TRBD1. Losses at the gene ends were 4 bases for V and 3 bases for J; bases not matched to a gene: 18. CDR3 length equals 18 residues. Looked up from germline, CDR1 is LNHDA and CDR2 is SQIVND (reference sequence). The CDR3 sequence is CASSTSTIPGQHIYEQYF. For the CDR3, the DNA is TGTGCCAGTAGTACCTCAACTATTCCGGGACAGCACATCTACGAGCAGTACTTC.

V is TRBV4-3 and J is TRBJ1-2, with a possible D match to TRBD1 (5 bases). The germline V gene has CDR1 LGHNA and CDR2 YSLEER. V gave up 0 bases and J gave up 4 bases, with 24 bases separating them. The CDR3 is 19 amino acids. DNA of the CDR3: TGCGCCAGCAGCCAAGATTCGGAACAGGCGATAAATGGTGGCTATGGCTACACCTTC. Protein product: CASSQDSEQAINGGYGYTF.

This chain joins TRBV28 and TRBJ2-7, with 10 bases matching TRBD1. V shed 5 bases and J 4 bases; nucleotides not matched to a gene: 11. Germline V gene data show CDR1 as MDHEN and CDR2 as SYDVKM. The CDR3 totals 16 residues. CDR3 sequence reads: CASSPRTGGLLYEQYF. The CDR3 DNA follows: TGTGCCAGCAGTCCACGGACAGGGGGTTTATTGTACGAGCAGTACTTC.

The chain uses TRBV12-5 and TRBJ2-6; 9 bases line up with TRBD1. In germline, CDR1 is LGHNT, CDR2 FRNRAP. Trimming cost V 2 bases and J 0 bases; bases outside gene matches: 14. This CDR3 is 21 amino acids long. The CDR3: CASGLSLIQGAQGSGANVLTF. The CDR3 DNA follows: TGTGCTAGTGGTTTGTCTCTCATACAGGGGGCGCAGGGCTCTGGGGCCAACGTCCTGACTTTC.

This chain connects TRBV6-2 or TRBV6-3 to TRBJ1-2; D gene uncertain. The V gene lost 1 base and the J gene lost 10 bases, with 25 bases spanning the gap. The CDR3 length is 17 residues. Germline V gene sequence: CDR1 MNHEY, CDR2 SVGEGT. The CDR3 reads CASSYWPIQEESSVYTF. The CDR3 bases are TGTGCCAGCAGTTACTGGCCGATTCAGGAAGAGTCATCCGTCTACACCTTC.

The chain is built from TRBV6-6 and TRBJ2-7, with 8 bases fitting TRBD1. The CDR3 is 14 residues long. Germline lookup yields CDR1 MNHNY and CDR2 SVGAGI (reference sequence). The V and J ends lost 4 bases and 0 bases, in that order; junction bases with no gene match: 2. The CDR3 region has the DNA TGTGCCAGCAGTTGGACAGGGAGCTCCTACGAGCAGTACTTC. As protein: CASSWTGSSYEQYF.